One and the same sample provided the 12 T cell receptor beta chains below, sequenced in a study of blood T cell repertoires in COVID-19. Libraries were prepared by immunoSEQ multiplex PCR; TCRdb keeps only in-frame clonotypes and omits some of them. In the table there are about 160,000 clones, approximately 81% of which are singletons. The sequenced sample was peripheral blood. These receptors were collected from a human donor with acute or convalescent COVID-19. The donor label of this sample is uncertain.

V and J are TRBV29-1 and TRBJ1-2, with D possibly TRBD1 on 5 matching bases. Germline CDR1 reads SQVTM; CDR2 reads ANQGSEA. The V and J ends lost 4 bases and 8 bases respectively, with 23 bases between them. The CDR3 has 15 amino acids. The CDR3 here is CSVGAWEGQAGGYTF. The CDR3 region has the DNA TGCAGCGTTGGAGCCTGGGAGGGGCAGGCGGGGGGCTACACCTTC. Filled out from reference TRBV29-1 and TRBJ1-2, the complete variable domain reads SAVISQKPSRDICQRGTSLTIQCQVDSQVTMMFWYRQQPGQSLTLIATANQGSEATYESGFVIDKFPISRPNLTFSTLTVSNMSPEDSSIYLCSVGAWEGQAGGYTFGSGTRLTVV.

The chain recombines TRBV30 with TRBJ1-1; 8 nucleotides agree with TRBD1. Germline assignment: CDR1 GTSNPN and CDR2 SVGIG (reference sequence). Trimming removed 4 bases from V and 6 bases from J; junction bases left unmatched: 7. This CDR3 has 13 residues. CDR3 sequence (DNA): TGTGCCTGGATTGGTCAGGGGGCTTCTGAAGCTTTCTTT. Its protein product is CAWIGQGASEAFF.

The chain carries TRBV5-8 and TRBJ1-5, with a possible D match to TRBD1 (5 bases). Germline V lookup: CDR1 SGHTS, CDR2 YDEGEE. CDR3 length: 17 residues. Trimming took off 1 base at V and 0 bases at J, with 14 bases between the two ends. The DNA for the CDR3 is TGTGCCAGCAGCTTGAAAACAGGCTTCTATAGCAATCAGCCCCAGCATTTT. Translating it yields CASSLKTGFYSNQPQHF.

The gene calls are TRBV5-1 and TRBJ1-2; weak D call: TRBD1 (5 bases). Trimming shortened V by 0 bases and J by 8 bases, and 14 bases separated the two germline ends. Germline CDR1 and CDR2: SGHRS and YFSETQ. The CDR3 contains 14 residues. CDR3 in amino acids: CASSLESGRGGYTF. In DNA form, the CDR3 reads TGCGCCAGCAGCTTGGAGTCAGGGCGAGGAGGCTACACCTTC.

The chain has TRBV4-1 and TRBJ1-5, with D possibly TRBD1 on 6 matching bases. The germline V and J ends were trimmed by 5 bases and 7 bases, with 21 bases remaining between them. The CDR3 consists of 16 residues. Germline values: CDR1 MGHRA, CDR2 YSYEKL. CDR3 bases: TGCGCCAGCAGCAACAGGCGGATAGGGGGAGGGCAGCCCCAGCATTTT. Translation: CASSNRRIGGGQPQHF.

This CDR3 reads CASSASPRTGSNNEQFF. The CDR3 DNA is TGTGCCAGCAGCGCATCCCCTCGGACAGGGAGCAACAATGAGCAGTTCTTC. V usage is TRBV9 and J usage is TRBJ2-1, with 8 bases matching TRBD1. This CDR3 has 17 amino acids. V shed 3 bases, J shed 5 bases, and the junction held 13 bases outside the gene matches. Germline CDR1 SGDLS, CDR2 YYNGEE.

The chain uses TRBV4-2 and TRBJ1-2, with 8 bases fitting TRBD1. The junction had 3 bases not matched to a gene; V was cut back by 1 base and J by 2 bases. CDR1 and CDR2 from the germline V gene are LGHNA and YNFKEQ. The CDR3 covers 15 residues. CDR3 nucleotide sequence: TGTGCCAGCAGCCAAGGTCAGGGGGCAAACTATGGCTACACCTTC. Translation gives CASSQGQGANYGYTF.

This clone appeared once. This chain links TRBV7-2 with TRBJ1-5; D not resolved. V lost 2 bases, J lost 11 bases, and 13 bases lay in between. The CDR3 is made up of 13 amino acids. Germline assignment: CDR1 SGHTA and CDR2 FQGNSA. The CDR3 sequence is CASSLQNSQSQHF. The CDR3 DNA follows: TGTGCCAGCAGCTTACAGAACAGTCAATCCCAGCATTTT.

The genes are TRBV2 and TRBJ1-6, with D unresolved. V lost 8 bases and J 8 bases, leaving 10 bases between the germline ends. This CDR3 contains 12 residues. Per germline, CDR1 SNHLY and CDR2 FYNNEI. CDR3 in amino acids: CASYSLDSPLHF. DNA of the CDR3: TGTGCCAGCTACTCCTTAGATTCACCCCTCCACTTT.

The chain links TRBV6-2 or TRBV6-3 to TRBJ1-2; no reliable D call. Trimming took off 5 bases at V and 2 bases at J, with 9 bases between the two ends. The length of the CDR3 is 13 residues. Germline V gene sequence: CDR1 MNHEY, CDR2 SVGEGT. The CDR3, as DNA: TGTGCCAGCAGTAAACAGCAGAACTATGGCTACACCTTC. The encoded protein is CASSKQQNYGYTF.

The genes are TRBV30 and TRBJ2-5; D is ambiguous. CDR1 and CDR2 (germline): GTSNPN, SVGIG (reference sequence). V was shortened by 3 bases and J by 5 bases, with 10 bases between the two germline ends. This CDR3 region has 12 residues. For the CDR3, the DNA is TGTGCCTGGAGGGCAGGTTTTGAGACCCAGTACTTC. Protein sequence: CAWRAGFETQYF.

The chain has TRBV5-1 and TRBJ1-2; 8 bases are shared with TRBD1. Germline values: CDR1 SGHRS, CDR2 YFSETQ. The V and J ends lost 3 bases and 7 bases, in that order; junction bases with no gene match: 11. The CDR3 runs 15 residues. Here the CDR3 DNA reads TGCGCCAGCAGCTCCTTGGACAGGGTCTCGGGTGGCTACACCTTC. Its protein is CASSSLDRVSGGYTF.